The clone carrying this T cell receptor beta chain turned up a few times. Its target is unknown. This record comes from a study of T cell repertoires in cytomegalovirus infection. Broader study findings: HLA-C-restricted CMV clonotypes gave the most frequent clonotype in two of eight donors.

The CDR3 loop spans 17 amino acids. With V trimmed by 5 bases and J by 3 bases, 11 bases remained unmatched. Germline lookup yields CDR1 MDHEN and CDR2 SYDVKM. Each CDR3 protein is one row after TCRdb ran MiXCR on the reads. The data show about 920,000 distinct CDR3 sequences, with roughly 31% seen just once and over 12% held by the top ten. The V and J genes are TRBV28 and TRBJ2-1, with 9 bases matching TRBD2. This TCR was recovered from a human donor in good health (CMV status not recorded). Some clones in this sample may be carry-over from other donors' samples. Material: cultured CD8+ T cells from PBMCs, obtained from culture after CMV antigen stimulation. CDR3 in amino acids: CASSTRTSARNYNEQFF. The CDR3 nucleotides read TGTGCCAGCAGTACTCGGACTAGCGCCAGGAACTACAATGAGCAGTTCTTC.